These 24 T cell receptor beta chains were all obtained from the same sample, sequenced in a study of beta chain features in type 1 diabetes. As every portion of the isolated RNA was reverse transcribed, the sequencing read expressed TCRB transcripts. Measured with immunoSEQ multiplex PCR; TCRdb has only the in-frame clones, and not every one. The table records under 450,000 clones, more than 12% of them present only once. Sequenced sample: naive CD4+ T cells from blood. The receptor set was obtained from a young woman in good health.

The chain is built from TRBV28 and TRBJ2-7, with TRBD2 identical over 7 bases. The CDR3 has 15 residues. V gave up 4 bases and J gave up 1 base; unmatched junction bases: 7. Germline CDR1 is MDHEN and CDR2 is SYDVKM. CDR3 protein: CASSYGGGPSYEQYF. CDR3 in DNA: TGTGCCAGCAGTTATGGCGGGGGACCTTCCTACGAGCAGTACTTC.

This clone was seen a few times. V is TRBV30 and J is TRBJ2-4; weak D call: TRBD1 (5 bases). CDR1 is GTSNPN, CDR2 SVGIG, per germline (reference sequence). V lost 0 bases and J 6 bases, leaving 18 bases between the germline ends. The CDR3 runs to 16 residues. CDR3 sequence (DNA): TGTGCCTGGAGTGTGATCCCAGGCCTAAGGGGAAACATTCAGTACTTC. It is translated as CAWSVIPGLRGNIQYF.

This clone was picked up a small number of times. V and J are TRBV6-5 and TRBJ2-7, with 7 bases identical to TRBD1. J gave up 4 bases and V 2 bases, and 5 bases lay outside the gene matches. The CDR3 is made up of 14 amino acids. Germline assignment: CDR1 MNHEY and CDR2 SVGAGI. CDR3 bases: TGTGCCAGCAGTTACAGGACAGGAGGATACGAGCAGTACTTC. Protein product: CASSYRTGGYEQYF.

This clone was seen more than once but under ten times. This chain links TRBV19 with TRBJ1-1; maybe TRBD1 (5 bases). Germline loops: CDR1 LNHDA, CDR2 SQIVND (reference sequence). The V end lost 3 bases, the J end lost 4 bases, and 15 bases lay between the germline ends. CDR3 length: 15 residues. CDR3 protein: CASSIGPGRGTEAFF. In DNA form, the CDR3 reads TGTGCCAGTAGTATTGGTCCGGGGAGGGGCACTGAAGCTTTCTTT.

This clone was seen a few times. The chain uses TRBV30 and TRBJ2-2, with 7 bases aligning to TRBD2. The ends lost 8 bases at V and 4 bases at J; junction bases unmatched: 10. The CDR3 spans 14 residues. CDR1 GTSNPN and CDR2 SVGIG come from the germline V gene (reference sequence). CDR3 DNA sequence: TGTGCCCGTACGCGGGAGCGCGGCACCGGGGAGCTGTTTTTT. It is translated as CARTRERGTGELFF.

The J gene is TRBJ2-7, the V gene TRBV29-1; TRBD2 matches at 7 bases. The CDR3 spans 12 residues. Germline CDR1 and CDR2: SQVTM and ANQGSEA. V lost 3 bases to trimming and J lost 7 bases; unmatched junction nucleotides: 6. The CDR3 DNA reads as TGCAGCGTTGATGGGAGGGCCAAGGAGCAGTACTTC. Translated: CSVDGRAKEQYF.

The chain combines TRBV30 with TRBJ1-1; no reliable D call. With 0 bases removed from V and 1 base from J, the gap between germline ends came to 9 bases. This CDR3 has 14 residues. Per germline, CDR1 GTSNPN and CDR2 SVGIG (reference sequence). DNA of the CDR3: TGTGCCTGGAGTGTACTAAATTCGAACACTGAAGCTTTCTTT. Its translation is CAWSVLNSNTEAFF.

The V call is TRBV6-6, the J call TRBJ2-7, with D possibly being TRBD2 (6 bases). The V gene lost 2 bases and the J gene lost 11 bases, with 13 bases spanning the gap. The CDR3 sequence is 12 residues long. Germline V gene lookup returns CDR1 MNHNY and CDR2 SVGAGI (reference sequence). The CDR3 region has the DNA TGTGCCAGCAGTTACGTGAGCGAGCGGGAGTACTTC. It codes for CASSYVSEREYF.

In its sample, this clone was seen once. CDR3 loop: CASSITSGSLYF. The CDR3 nucleotides read TGTGCCAGTAGTATCACATCCGGGAGCCTGTACTTC. The gene calls are TRBV19 and TRBJ2-5, with a weak D call TRBD2 (6 bases). Trimming left V 3 bases short and J 13 bases short, with 15 bases between. The CDR3 totals 12 residues. In germline, CDR1 is LNHDA, CDR2 SQIVND (reference sequence).

The genes are TRBV28 and TRBJ1-2, with TRBD1 matching 7 bases. CDR1 is MDHEN and CDR2 is SYDVKM in the germline V gene. The CDR3 runs 13 residues. The J segment lost 3 bases and the V segment lost 6 bases, leaving 4 bases of the junction unmatched. The CDR3 is CASRATGYYGYTF. The DNA for the CDR3 is TGTGCCAGCAGGGCGACAGGGTACTATGGCTACACCTTC.

The genes are TRBV29-1 and TRBJ1-5; D remains unclear. Germline CDR1 SQVTM, CDR2 ANQGSEA. CDR3 size: 15 residues. Trimming removed 1 base from V and 1 base from J, with 11 bases in between. The CDR3 DNA reads as TGCAGCGTTGAAGGAGGAGCGTCCAGCAATCAGCCCCAGCATTTT. It translates to CSVEGGASSNQPQHF. The entire variable domain, with the rest obtained from reference TRBV29-1 and TRBJ1-5, is as follows: SAVISQKPSRDICQRGTSLTIQCQVDSQVTMMFWYRQQPGQSLTLIATANQGSEATYESGFVIDKFPISRPNLTFSTLTVSNMSPEDSSIYLCSVEGGASSNQPQHFGDGTRLSIL.

This chain uses TRBV19 with TRBJ1-2; possible D gene TRBD1, 6 bases. CDR1 is LNHDA and CDR2 is SQIVND in the germline V gene (reference sequence). The CDR3 totals 12 residues. V gave up 8 bases and J gave up 3 bases, with 10 bases separating them. This CDR3 reads CASARQDYGYTF. Here the CDR3 DNA reads TGTGCCAGTGCCCGACAGGACTATGGCTACACCTTC.

This clone showed up just a few times. This chain links TRBV30 with TRBJ1-1, with 8 bases matching TRBD1. V trimming: 2 bases; J trimming: 2 bases; junction bases outside the gene matches: 4. CDR1 is GTSNPN and CDR2 is SVGIG in the germline V gene (reference sequence). The CDR3 consists of 14 residues. As DNA, the CDR3 is TGTGCCTGGAGTACTGGACAGGGAAACACTGAAGCTTTCTTT. It specifies CAWSTGQGNTEAFF.

The chain carries TRBV19 and TRBJ1-5; no definite D call. The V end was cut by 3 bases, the J end by 1 base, with 10 bases between. This CDR3 has 15 residues. From germline, CDR1 is LNHDA and CDR2 SQIVND (reference sequence). The CDR3 protein is CASSIRTGSNQPQHF. Written as DNA, the CDR3 is TGTGCCAGTAGTATCCGGACGGGGAGCAATCAGCCCCAGCATTTT. Full variable domain (missing parts from reference TRBV19 and TRBJ1-5): DGGITQSPKYLFRKEGQNVTLSCEQNLNHDAMYWYRQDPGQGLRLIYYSQIVNDFQKGDIAEGYSVSREKKESFPLTVTSAQKNPTAFYLCASSIRTGSNQPQHFGDGTRLSIL.

This clone was seen only a few times. The gene calls are TRBV28 and TRBJ2-7; the match to TRBD1 covers 9 bases. V lost 4 bases to trimming and J lost 3 bases; unmatched junction nucleotides: 7. The CDR3 length is 15 residues. Germline CDR1 reads MDHEN; CDR2 reads SYDVKM. CDR3: CASSSGDRDLYEQYF. The DNA of the CDR3 is TGTGCCAGCAGTTCGGGGGACAGGGACCTCTACGAGCAGTACTTC.

The chain recombines TRBV9 with TRBJ2-7, with TRBD2 identical over 10 bases. Germline CDR1 SGDLS, CDR2 YYNGEE. Unmatched junction bases numbered 2, after V lost 5 bases and J lost 3 bases. This CDR3 region has 13 residues. CDR3 sequence reads: CASSGTSVYEQYF. CDR3 sequence (DNA): TGTGCCAGCAGTGGGACTAGCGTCTACGAGCAGTACTTC.

This chain connects TRBV4-2 to TRBJ1-5; D not resolved. The V gene lost 1 base and the J gene lost 8 bases, with 3 bases spanning the gap. Germline CDR1 and CDR2: LGHNA and YNFKEQ. The CDR3 is 11 amino acids. The DNA for the CDR3 is TGTGCCAGCAGCCAAGCAGAGCCCCAGCATTTT. This gives the protein CASSQAEPQHF.

This clone turned up a few times. V and J are TRBV2 and TRBJ2-1, with TRBD2 matching 11 bases. Germline values: CDR1 SNHLY, CDR2 FYNNEI. The CDR3 totals 15 residues. The J segment lost 6 bases and the V segment lost 8 bases, leaving 9 bases of the junction unmatched. The CDR3 DNA follows: TGTGCCAGCGAGGCCCTAGCGGGAGGTCCCAATGAGCAGTTCTTC. This codes for CASEALAGGPNEQFF.

The J gene is TRBJ2-7, the V gene TRBV29-1; TRBD1 agrees at 7 bases. The germline gives CDR1 SQVTM, CDR2 ANQGSEA. J was trimmed by 4 bases and V by 6 bases; bases with no gene match: 12. This CDR3 comprises 14 residues. The CDR3 sequence is CSVHPRQGVYEQYF. In DNA, the CDR3 is TGCAGCGTCCATCCAAGACAGGGAGTTTACGAGCAGTACTTC.

This clone occurred a few times. At the DNA level, this CDR3 is encoded by other sequences in the same sample as well. The rearrangement uses TRBV5-1 and TRBJ2-3; 9 nucleotides line up with TRBD1. Germline assignment: CDR1 SGHRS and CDR2 YFSETQ. V lost 2 bases to trimming and J lost 3 bases; unmatched junction nucleotides: 4. The CDR3 runs 15 residues. CDR3 in DNA: TGCGCCAGCAGCTTACTCGGACAGGGGACAGATACGCAGTATTTT. The encoded protein is CASSLLGQGTDTQYF.

The V gene is TRBV7-8, the J gene TRBJ2-1, with D maybe TRBD1 (6 bases). CDR1 is SGHVS, CDR2 FQNEAQ, per germline. V was cut by 2 bases and J by 2 bases, with 13 bases left in between. The CDR3 is 16 residues long. CDR3 bases: TGTGCCAGCAGCTTACCTTACAGGGACCCCTACAATGAGCAGTTCTTC. Residues: CASSLPYRDPYNEQFF.

V and J are TRBV18 and TRBJ1-3; 10 bases match TRBD1. CDR1 and CDR2 from the germline V gene are KGHSH and LQKENI. The CDR3 runs 14 residues. The V and J ends lost 6 bases and 7 bases, in that order; junction bases with no gene match: 6. The CDR3 sequence: CASSLGQGMNTIYF. The CDR3 DNA reads TGTGCCAGCTCCCTGGGACAGGGGATGAACACCATATATTTT.

This clone was found a few times. J is TRBJ2-3 and V is TRBV14; weak D call: TRBD1 (5 bases). Trimming removed 1 base from V and 1 base from J, with 6 bases in between. Germline lookup yields CDR1 SGHDN and CDR2 FVKESK. CDR3 length equals 14 residues. CDR3 sequence (DNA): TGTGCCAGCAGCCAAGTACAGGGCACAGATACGCAGTATTTT. Its translation: CASSQVQGTDTQYF.

Turning to this clone: The sample contains more than one DNA sequence encoding this CDR3. The rearrangement joins TRBV5-1 to TRBJ2-5; a weak D match, TRBD1 (6 bases). Germline V CDR1 and CDR2: SGHRS, YFSETQ. Trimming removed 5 bases at V and 1 base at J, with 9 bases between. The CDR3 has 13 amino acids. The CDR3 DNA sequence: TGCGCCAGCAGAGGGGGAGCCCAAGAGACCCAGTACTTC. Encoded protein: CASRGGAQETQYF.